These 11 T cell receptor beta chains came from one sample sequenced in a study of immune characterization of retroperitoneal liposarcoma. Each CDR3 protein gets one entry after TCRdb re-called the PCR reads with MiXCR. The sample records thousands of distinct CDR3 sequences, approximately 33% being singletons. Sequences were obtained from tumor tissue. Source of these receptors: a female donor with retroperitoneal liposarcoma.

V is TRBV6-6 and J is TRBJ2-2; 7 bases agree with TRBD1. The length of the CDR3 is 16 residues. V lost 7 bases to trimming and J lost 1 base; unmatched junction nucleotides: 9. The germline V gene has CDR1 MNHNY and CDR2 SVGAGI (reference sequence). DNA of the CDR3: TGTGCCAGCACTACCGACAGGGTCGGGAACACCGGGGAGCTGTTTTTT. Translation gives CASTTDRVGNTGELFF.

This clonotype occurred many times. The chain recombines TRBV12-3 or TRBV12-4 with TRBJ2-1, with 9 nucleotides matching TRBD1. V trimming: 5 bases; J trimming: 10 bases; junction bases outside the gene matches: 12. This CDR3 has 15 amino acids. The CDR3 loop reads CASSPLGQGPNEQFF. Here the CDR3 DNA reads TGTGCCAGCAGTCCCCTGGGACAGGGCCCTAACGAGCAGTTCTTC.

This sequence joins TRBV7-6 and TRBJ2-1; D is perhaps TRBD1 (6 bases). Gene TRBJ2-5 matches the end of the DNA better, so the J call may be wrong. This CDR3 comprises 15 residues. Germline lookup yields CDR1 SGHVS and CDR2 FNYEAQ. As DNA, the CDR3 is TGTGCCAGCACCCCCCTGGGGGCCGTCCAAGAGACCCAGTACTTC. It encodes CASTPLGAVQETQYF.

The chain combines TRBV7-3 with TRBJ2-1, with D unresolved. The CDR3 runs to 13 residues. In germline, CDR1 is SGHTA, CDR2 FQGTGA. V was clipped by 2 bases and J by 10 bases, with 12 bases between them. The CDR3 bases are TGTGCCAGCAGCTTACGGTCCGGCTACGAGCAGTTCTTC. Residues: CASSLRSGYEQFF.

V usage is TRBV5-1 and J usage is TRBJ1-1; 7 bases are shared with TRBD1. After removal of 3 bases from V and 0 bases from J, the junction contained 5 bases not matched to a gene. The CDR3 is made up of 15 amino acids. Germline values: CDR1 SGHRS, CDR2 YFSETQ. In DNA, the CDR3 is TGCGCCAGCAGCTCTCAACAGGGGATGAACACTGAAGCTTTCTTT. It yields the protein CASSSQQGMNTEAFF.

This clonotype is medium-sized (0.01 to 0.1%) by share. CDR3 amino acids: CASREAPGNEQFF. The CDR3 DNA reads TGTGCCAGCCGGGAGGCCCCGGGGAATGAGCAGTTCTTC. This chain links TRBV6-1 with TRBJ2-1, with 7 positions matching TRBD2. Per the germline V gene, CDR1 is MNHNS and CDR2 is SASEGT. The V and J ends lost 8 bases and 7 bases, in that order; junction bases with no gene match: 8. The CDR3 sequence is 13 residues long.

This clonotype was picked up many times. The chain combines TRBV27 with TRBJ2-2; D is unresolved. This CDR3 has 14 residues. Trimming shortened V by 10 bases and J by 1 base, and 13 bases separated the two germline ends. Germline V lookup: CDR1 MNHEY, CDR2 SMNVEV (reference sequence). The CDR3 nucleotides read TGTGCCACCAGGACCACCTTGAACACCGGGGAGCTGTTTTTT. Translated, it gives CATRTTLNTGELFF.

This sequence joins TRBV6-1 and TRBJ2-1; TRBD1 might be the D (6 bases). The germline gives CDR1 MNHNS, CDR2 SASEGT. CDR3 size: 17 residues. Trimming took 5 bases from V and 0 from J, leaving 17 bases between them. CDR3 sequence (DNA): TGTGCCAGCAGTTCCAGACAGGTGTTGAGCTCCTACAATGAGCAGTTCTTC. Its protein is CASSSRQVLSSYNEQFF.

On this clonotype: In this CDR3 the conserved last residue, phenylalanine or tryptophan, is missing, so a read error is likely. The chain has TRBV6-5 and TRBJ2-1; 11 nucleotides align to TRBD2. The V gene's germline CDR1 is MNHEY and CDR2 SVGAGI. The V segment lost 8 bases and the J segment 7 bases; nucleotides outside the gene matches: 10. The CDR3 sequence is 15 residues long. The CDR3 sequence: CASGRTSGSSNEQFL. The CDR3 DNA follows: TGTGCCAGCGGGCGAACTAGCGGGAGTTCAAATGAGCAGTTCCTC.

This clonotype was found a few times. A much larger clone differs from this one at a single base, so this may be a read error. The J gene is TRBJ2-1, the V gene TRBV12-3 or TRBV12-4; D gene unclear. The J call may be in error: the DNA end matches TRBJ2-7 better. The CDR3 sequence is 15 residues long. In DNA form, the CDR3 reads TGTGCCAGCAGTCCATATGATGCAGGAAGGGATGAGCAGTACTTC. Its translation is CASSPYDAGRDEQYF.

This chain joins TRBV7-2 and TRBJ1-1; no definite D call. Between the trimmed V and J ends, which lost 2 bases and 1 base, there was a span of 5 bases. The CDR3 is 13 amino acids. Germline CDR1 reads SGHTA; CDR2 reads FQGNSA. This CDR3 is CASSLSQNTEAFF. As DNA, the CDR3 is TGTGCCAGCAGCTTATCTCAGAACACTGAAGCTTTCTTT.